This T cell receptor (beta chain) was captured in a study of blood T cell repertoires in COVID-19. Study-wide context: Material from acute and convalescent COVID-19 was sourced from the United States, Italy and Spain. Nucleic acid was either cDNA or gDNA, and it came from T cells, B-cell-depleted T cells, or PBMCs.

This CDR3 has 14 residues. CDR1 and CDR2 from the germline V gene are LGHDT and YNNKEL (reference sequence). V lost 1 base and J lost 1, with 4 bases in between. Participant-given clinical history determined each cohort assignment. How the authors handled the data: Amplification of reference gene primers was used by the study to estimate nucleated cell counts. Here immunoSEQ multiplex PCR was the method, and the copy in TCRdb shows in-frame clones only, minus some. The DNA was the basis for D and trimming; V, J and clone size are from that table. The table shows 200,000 to 250,000 clones, with roughly 90% occurring only once.

The chain recombines TRBV3-1 (or the pseudogene TRBV3-2) with TRBJ2-2; D not certain. This sequence was found in a man aged 25-40 years who had been exposed to COVID-19. The specimen was PBMCs or T cells enriched from blood (not recorded which). The DNA of the CDR3 is TGTGCCAGCAGCCAAGCCAGGAACACCGGGGAGCTGTTTTTT. The encoded protein is CASSQARNTGELFF.